This T cell receptor beta chain was observed in a study of T cell responses to AZD1222 COVID-19 vaccine. Points from the study as a whole: At baseline, just a handful of AZD1222 recipients tested seropositive. The CD4 TCRs associated with vaccination extended across spike and predominated at 160-218 and 743-854.

The germline V and J ends were trimmed by 5 bases and 1 base, with 17 bases remaining between them. Germline CDR1 and CDR2: MNHNY and SVGAGI (reference sequence). This CDR3 is built from 16 residues. Details on this clone: The antigen remains unidentified.

Only in-frame clones appear in the TCRdb table, and some are missing; sequencing was by immunoSEQ multiplex PCR. The sample has 140,000 to 150,000 clones, approximately 94% seen once. Sequencing used peripheral blood, obtained on day 0 of AZD1222 vaccination. The receptor was isolated from an adult in good health. This rearrangement joins TRBV6-6 to TRBJ1-1; D unclear. The CDR3 DNA is TGTGCCAGCAGTCGACCCTCCCGGACGGCGAACACTGAAGCTTTCTTT. It translates to CASSRPSRTANTEAFF.